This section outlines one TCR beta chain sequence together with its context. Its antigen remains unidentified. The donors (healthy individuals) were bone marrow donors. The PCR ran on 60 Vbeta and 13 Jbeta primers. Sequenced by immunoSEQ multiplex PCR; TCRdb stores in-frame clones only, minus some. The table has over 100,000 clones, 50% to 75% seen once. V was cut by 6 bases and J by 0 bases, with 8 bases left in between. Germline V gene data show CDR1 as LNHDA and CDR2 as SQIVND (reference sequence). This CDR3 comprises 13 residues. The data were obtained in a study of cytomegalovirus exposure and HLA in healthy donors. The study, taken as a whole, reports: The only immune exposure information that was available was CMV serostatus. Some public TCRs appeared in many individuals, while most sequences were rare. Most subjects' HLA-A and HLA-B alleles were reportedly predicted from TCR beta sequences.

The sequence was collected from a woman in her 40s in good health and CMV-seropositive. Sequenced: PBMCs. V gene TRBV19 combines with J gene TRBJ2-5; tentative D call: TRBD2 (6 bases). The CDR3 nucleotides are TGTGCCAGTAGCCGACTAGACCAAGAGACCCAGTACTTC. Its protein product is CASSRLDQETQYF. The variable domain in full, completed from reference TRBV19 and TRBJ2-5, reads DGGITQSPKYLFRKEGQNVTLSCEQNLNHDAMYWYRQDPGQGLRLIYYSQIVNDFQKGDIAEGYSVSREKKESFPLTVTSAQKNPTAFYLCASSRLDQETQYFGPGTRLLVL.